Below, 30 T cell receptor beta chains from the same sample are listed, as sequenced in a study of T-cell reconstitution after alpha-beta-depleted transplantation in children. Preparation of the TCRbeta library was carried out with unique molecular identifiers. TCRdb itself ran the PCR reads through MiXCR, one entry per CDR3 protein. The sample holds about 540,000 distinct CDR3 sequences, 15% to 20% seen once. Sample: PBMCs from the stem cell graft donor, taken from the stem cell graft. The receptors shown here come from a human donor who donated a stem cell graft to a child with acute lymphoblastic leukemia.

A word on this clonotype: At one of its ends the junction is not consistent with the germline gene, which may arise from a read error. The rearrangement uses TRBV5-1 and TRBJ1-2; D is undetermined. The CDR3 covers 14 residues. Germline V CDR1 and CDR2: SGHRS, YFSETQ. The CDR3 loop is CASTLDDPVYGYTF. The CDR3 DNA sequence: TGCGCCAGCACCTTGGATGACCCTGTCTATGGCTACACCTTC. The complete variable domain, with remaining parts taken from reference TRBV5-1 and TRBJ1-2, reads KAGVTQTPRYLIKTRGQQVTLSCSPISGHRSVSWYQQTPGQGLQFLFEYFSETQRNKGNFPGRFSGRQFSNSRSEMNVSTLELGDSALYLCASTLDDPVYGYTFGSGTRLTVV.

This clonotype was seen a few times. The chain recombines TRBV9 with TRBJ2-1; no clear D. CDR3 length equals 11 residues. The germline V and J ends were trimmed by 1 base and 11 bases, with 7 bases remaining between them. Germline V CDR1 and CDR2: SGDLS, YYNGEE. In DNA form, the CDR3 reads TGTGCCAGCAGCGTAACTACTAAGCAGTTCTTC. Amino acid sequence: CASSVTTKQFF. The complete variable domain, with remaining parts taken from reference TRBV9 and TRBJ2-1, reads DSGVTQTPKHLITATGQRVTLRCSPRSGDLSVYWYQQSLDQGLQFLIQYYNGEERAKGNILERFSAQQFPDLHSELNLSSLELGDSALYFCASSVTTKQFFGPGTRLTVL.

This clonotype was seen repeatedly, ten times or more. The chain is built from TRBV24-1 and TRBJ2-2; D unresolved. V was clipped by 10 bases and J by 6 bases, with 8 bases between them. CDR3 size: 11 residues. Germline CDR1 is KGHDR and CDR2 is SFDVKD. In DNA form, the CDR3 reads TGTGCCACAAGATCGTCCGGGGAGCTGTTTTTT. Amino acids: CATRSSGELFF.

J is TRBJ2-3 and V is TRBV11-2, with TRBD1 as a possible D gene (5 bases). The V end was cut by 5 bases, the J end by 2 bases, with 29 bases between. CDR3 size: 20 residues. Germline V lookup: CDR1 SGHAT, CDR2 FQNNGV. The CDR3 loop reads CASSKSPAATDIPPTDTQYF. CDR3 nucleotides: TGTGCCAGCAGCAAAAGCCCGGCCGCGACAGACATCCCTCCCACAGATACGCAGTATTTT.

The table lists this clonotype with a few counts. The V call is TRBV12-5, the J call TRBJ2-1; 9 bases agree with TRBD2. The J segment lost 5 bases and the V segment lost 6 bases, leaving 11 bases of the junction unmatched. The CDR3 runs to 16 residues. Germline CDR1 LGHNT, CDR2 FRNRAP. CDR3 sequence reads: CASGTHGTSRNNEQFF. The CDR3 DNA follows: TGTGCTAGTGGGACCCACGGGACTAGCAGGAACAATGAGCAGTTCTTC.

The chain combines TRBV27 with TRBJ2-1, with 11 bases fitting TRBD2. The germline V gene encodes CDR1 MNHEY and CDR2 SMNVEV (reference sequence). The CDR3 spans 17 residues. Trimming removed 3 bases from V and 1 base from J; junction bases left unmatched: 5. CDR3 coding DNA: TGTGCCAGCAGTTTGTCGTCTAGCGGGAGGTCCTACAATGAGCAGTTCTTC. Its translation is CASSLSSSGRSYNEQFF.

In its sample, this clonotype was seen a few times. This chain uses TRBV9 with TRBJ2-2; D is ambiguous. Trimming cost V 0 bases and J 3 bases, with 9 bases left between them. The CDR3 contains 15 residues. The germline V gene encodes CDR1 SGDLS and CDR2 YYNGEE. CDR3 sequence: CASSVGRSYTGELFF. DNA of the CDR3: TGTGCCAGCAGCGTAGGACGGAGCTACACCGGGGAGCTGTTTTTT.

CDR3 in amino acids: CSATRLAGRPDEQFF. CDR3 bases: TGCAGTGCTACTCGACTAGCGGGAAGGCCGGATGAGCAGTTCTTC. J is TRBJ2-1 and V is TRBV20-1; 11 nucleotides match TRBD2. The CDR3 contains 15 residues. Per the germline V gene, CDR1 is DFQATT and CDR2 is SNEGSKA (reference sequence). V was clipped by 4 bases and J by 8 bases; unmatched bases: 10.

This clonotype was found a few times. The chain employs TRBV27 and TRBJ2-7; D unclear. The V end was cut by 3 bases, the J end by 3 bases, with 12 bases between. The CDR3 runs 14 residues. Per the germline V gene, CDR1 is MNHEY and CDR2 is SMNVEV (reference sequence). DNA for the CDR3: TGTGCCAGCAGTTTCCGGTCCAGGTTCTACGAGCAGTACTTC. It translates to CASSFRSRFYEQYF.

The chain combines TRBV18 with TRBJ1-4; D is undetermined. The CDR3 is 13 amino acids. V lost 3 bases and J lost 5, with 7 bases in between. Germline V gives CDR1 KGHSH, CDR2 LQKENI. As DNA, the CDR3 is TGTGCCAGCTCACCCGACGCGAATGAAAAACTGTTTTTT. Its translation: CASSPDANEKLFF.

Many counts were recorded for this clonotype. The chain joins TRBV27 to TRBJ1-6, with 7 bases that match TRBD1. Germline trimming cut 4 bases from V and 7 bases from J; bases unmatched to any gene: 7. Germline CDR1 is MNHEY and CDR2 is SMNVEV (reference sequence). This CDR3 spans 15 amino acids. In DNA, the CDR3 is TGTGCCAGCAGTTGGGCAGGGGGGAACAATTCACCCCTCCACTTT. Amino acid sequence: CASSWAGGNNSPLHF.

In its sample, this clonotype was seen a few times. V gene TRBV29-1 combines with J gene TRBJ1-1, with 9 bases fitting TRBD1. After removal of 6 bases from V and 0 bases from J, the junction contained 8 bases not matched to a gene. The germline gives CDR1 SQVTM, CDR2 ANQGSEA. This CDR3 is built from 15 residues. This CDR3 is CSVRGTGNMNTEAFF. CDR3 nucleotide sequence: TGCAGCGTGAGGGGGACAGGGAATATGAACACTGAAGCTTTCTTT.

In this sample, this clonotype turned up a few times. V and J are TRBV9 and TRBJ2-7, with 14 bases fitting TRBD2. The V gene end was trimmed by 4 bases and the J gene end by 3 bases; junction bases not matched to a gene: 9. CDR3 length: 17 amino acids. CDR1 and CDR2 from the germline V gene are SGDLS and YYNGEE. The CDR3 nucleotides are TGTGCCAGCAGCATGGGACTAGCGGGAGCCGTTAGCTACGAGCAGTACTTC. Its protein is CASSMGLAGAVSYEQYF.

The rearrangement links TRBV4-1 to TRBJ2-7; D unresolved. With 1 base removed from V and 4 bases from J, the gap between germline ends came to 11 bases. This CDR3 has 14 amino acids. The germline V gene has CDR1 MGHRA and CDR2 YSYEKL. CDR3 region: CASSQAHGSYEQYF. DNA of the CDR3: TGCGCCAGCAGCCAAGCTCACGGATCTTACGAGCAGTACTTC.

The rearrangement joins TRBV5-4 to TRBJ2-1, with D uncertain. Per the germline V gene, CDR1 is SGHNT and CDR2 is YYREEE (reference sequence). Trimming stripped 0 bases from V and 0 bases from J, with 10 bases between. The CDR3 extends over 16 amino acids. CDR3 coding DNA: TGTGCCAGCAGCTTGGGCCGGGCGAGCTCCTACAATGAGCAGTTCTTC. This translates into CASSLGRASSYNEQFF.

This chain joins TRBV7-8 and TRBJ2-3, with 7 bases lining up with TRBD2. The junction had 21 bases not matched to a gene; V was cut back by 8 bases and J by 1 base. This CDR3 contains 19 residues. The germline CDR1 and CDR2 sequences are SGHVS and FQNEAQ. The DNA of the CDR3 is TGTGCCAGCTCCCTCCCGCTCAGTGGGGGAGGGCCGGGCACAGATACGCAGTATTTT. This gives the protein CASSLPLSGGGPGTDTQYF. Full variable domain (missing parts from reference TRBV7-8 and TRBJ2-3): GAGVSQSPRYKVAKRGQDVALRCDPISGHVSLFWYQQALGQGPEFLTYFQNEAQLDKSGLPSDRFFAERPEGSVSTLKIQRTQQEDSAVYLCASSLPLSGGGPGTDTQYFGPGTRLTVL.

V and J are TRBV29-1 and TRBJ1-4, with D unresolved. The CDR3 covers 13 residues. Germline CDR1 is SQVTM and CDR2 is ANQGSEA. V shed 4 bases and J shed 0 bases, with 6 bases lying between them. CDR3 DNA sequence: TGCAGCGTTGGGTGGCCAACTAATGAAAAACTGTTTTTT. It encodes CSVGWPTNEKLFF.

Worth noting for this clonotype: At one of its ends the junction is not consistent with the germline gene, which may arise from a read error. The chain has TRBV5-1 and TRBJ2-1, with D perhaps matching TRBD1 (6 bases). This CDR3 region has 13 residues. Looked up from germline, CDR1 is SGHRS and CDR2 is YFSETQ. Written as DNA, the CDR3 is TGCGCCAGCAGTCTCGAGGGGGTCAATGACCAGTTCTTC. Its protein is CASSLEGVNDQFF. Full variable domain (missing parts from reference TRBV5-1 and TRBJ2-1): KAGVTQTPRYLIKTRGQQVTLSCSPISGHRSVSWYQQTPGQGLQFLFEYFSETQRNKGNFPGRFSGRQFSNSRSEMNVSTLELGDSALYLCASSLEGVNDQFFGPGTRLTVL.

The CDR3 loop reads CASSPHPWTGRSDTQYF. In nucleotides, the CDR3 is TGTGCCAGCAGCCCGCACCCTTGGACAGGGAGGTCAGATACGCAGTATTTT. The V gene is TRBV11-2, the J gene TRBJ2-3; TRBD1 matches at 8 bases. The CDR3 length is 17 residues. The trim removed 5 bases at V and 4 bases at J, leaving 14 bases unmatched. Germline V lookup: CDR1 SGHAT, CDR2 FQNNGV.

This clonotype was detected many times. This chain connects TRBV5-4 to TRBJ2-1; TRBD2 agrees at 7 bases. The CDR3 extends over 13 amino acids. J lost 7 bases, V lost 1 base, and 2 bases had no gene match. Germline CDR1 is SGHNT and CDR2 is YYREEE (reference sequence). The CDR3 DNA reads as TGTGCCAGCAGCTTGAGGGAGGGGAATGAGCAGTTCTTC. Translating it yields CASSLREGNEQFF.

This clonotype was detected a few times. The chain has TRBV24-1 and TRBJ2-1, with D unresolved. The CDR3 length is 10 residues. Germline CDR1 and CDR2: KGHDR and SFDVKD. The V end lost 6 bases, the J end lost 13 bases, and 9 bases lay between the germline ends. The CDR3 region has the DNA TGTGCCACCAGTCCAAAATCCCAGTTCTTC. Residues: CATSPKSQFF.

This clonotype was counted many times. The chain carries TRBV29-1 and TRBJ2-5; 7 nucleotides agree with TRBD1. Losses at the gene ends were 3 bases for V and 5 bases for J; bases not matched to a gene: 15. This CDR3 spans 16 amino acids. Germline V lookup: CDR1 SQVTM, CDR2 ANQGSEA. The CDR3 DNA follows: TGCAGCGTTGACGCCCTCTTAGGGGGCCCCCCTGAGACCCAGTACTTC. It yields the protein CSVDALLGGPPETQYF.

The CDR3 reads CAGQRTVPF. The CDR3 coding sequence is TGTGCCGGCCAGCGGACCGTCCCCTTC. The chain links TRBV21-1 to TRBJ2-7; the table assigns TRBD1, which was not confirmed against the DNA. TRBV21-1 has pseudogene status. The CDR3 loop spans 9 amino acids.

This clonotype showed up just a few times. The V call is TRBV11-3, the J call TRBJ2-3; the D is unclear. Trimming cost V 4 bases and J 5 bases, with 19 bases left between them. The CDR3 spans 16 residues. Germline V gene lookup returns CDR1 SGHNT and CDR2 YENEEA. The CDR3 bases are TGTGCCAGCAGCTCCTCTCACCCGGGTACCCTAGATACGCAGTATTTT. This gives the protein CASSSSHPGTLDTQYF. The full variable domain, in which reference TRBV11-3 and TRBJ2-3 provide the parts outside the CDR3, is EAGVVQSPRYKIIEKKQPVAFWCNPISGHNTLYWYLQNLGQGPELLIRYENEEAVDDSQLPKDRFSAERLKGVDSTLKIQPAELGDSAVYLCASSSSHPGTLDTQYFGPGTRLTVL.

The chain links TRBV4-1 to TRBJ2-5, with D uncertain. This CDR3 is built from 14 residues. Germline CDR1 is MGHRA and CDR2 is YSYEKL. The V gene lost 1 base and the J gene lost 5 bases, with 11 bases spanning the gap. The CDR3 bases are TGCGCCAGCAGCCAAGTTGTCGGGTGGGAGACCCAGTACTTC. It specifies CASSQVVGWETQYF.

This clonotype was seen a handful of times. V is TRBV7-9 and J is TRBJ1-1; D is ambiguous. The V and J ends lost 1 base and 1 base respectively, with 7 bases between them. Germline assignment: CDR1 SEHNR and CDR2 FQNEAQ (reference sequence). The CDR3 loop spans 14 amino acids. The CDR3, as DNA: TGTGCCAGCAGCTTAGATCCGGCGAACACTGAAGCTTTCTTT. As protein: CASSLDPANTEAFF.

This clonotype turned up a few times. J is TRBJ2-1 and V is TRBV5-1; possible D gene TRBD2, 6 bases. The V gene lost 5 bases and the J gene lost 5 bases, with 11 bases spanning the gap. The CDR3 covers 13 residues. Germline CDR1 is SGHRS and CDR2 is YFSETQ. Here the CDR3 DNA reads TGCGCCAGCAGACCGGACTATAACAATGAGCAGTTCTTC. Encoded protein: CASRPDYNNEQFF.

This clonotype was detected a few times. The chain recombines TRBV11-1 with TRBJ2-7; 10 nucleotides line up with TRBD1. V lost 5 bases, J lost 3 bases, and 22 bases stayed unmatched. CDR3 length: 20 residues. CDR1 and CDR2 (germline): SGHAT, FQDESV (reference sequence). This chain's CDR3 is CASSPRMGQGNTHHLYEQYF. CDR3 coding DNA: TGTGCCAGCAGCCCGAGGATGGGACAGGGGAACACCCATCACCTCTACGAGCAGTACTTC.

This clonotype has more than one count but fewer than ten. The chain has TRBV20-1 and TRBJ1-2; maybe TRBD1 (6 bases). The CDR3 contains 14 residues. Trimming removed 1 base at V and 0 bases at J, with 9 bases between. CDR1 is DFQATT and CDR2 is SNEGSKA in the germline V gene (reference sequence). CDR3 in DNA: TGCAGTGCTAGAGGCCAGGGGCCTAACTATGGCTACACCTTC. Its protein is CSARGQGPNYGYTF.

This chain joins TRBV19 and TRBJ2-3, with 12 bases identical to TRBD2. The J segment lost 3 bases and the V segment lost 5 bases, leaving 6 bases of the junction unmatched. This CDR3 has 16 residues. The V gene's germline CDR1 is LNHDA and CDR2 SQIVND (reference sequence). The CDR3 loop reads CASSPRTSGVTDTQYF. CDR3 in DNA: TGTGCCAGTAGTCCCCGGACTAGCGGGGTAACAGATACGCAGTATTTT.